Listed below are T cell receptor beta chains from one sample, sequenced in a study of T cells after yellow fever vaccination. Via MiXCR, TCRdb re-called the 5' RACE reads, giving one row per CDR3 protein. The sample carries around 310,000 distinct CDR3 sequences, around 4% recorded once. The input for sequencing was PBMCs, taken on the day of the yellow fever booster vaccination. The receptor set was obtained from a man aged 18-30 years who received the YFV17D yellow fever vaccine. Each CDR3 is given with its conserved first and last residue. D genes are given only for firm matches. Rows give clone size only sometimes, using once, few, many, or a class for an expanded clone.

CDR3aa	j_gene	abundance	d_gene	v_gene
CASSLFQGGTGELFF	TRBJ2-2	many	.	TRBV7-2
CASSLDSRDTQYF	TRBJ2-3	few	.	TRBV5-1
CASRRDIGFYGYTF	TRBJ1-2	.	.	TRBV2
CASSWDSPRDEQFF	TRBJ2-1	many	TRBD1	TRBV7-9
CASSLTDRALNYGYTF	TRBJ1-2	many	TRBD1	TRBV7-2
CASRRSPSYEQYF	TRBJ2-7	many	.	TRBV6-5
CASSQPPPGGGGGVYWQFF	TRBJ2-1	few	.	TRBV13
CASSSTRGGQGHYNEQFF	TRBJ2-1	.	TRBD1	TRBV11-3
CASSFRARSPGELFF	TRBJ2-2	.	.	TRBV5-4
CASSLGQIQETQYF	TRBJ2-5	many	TRBD1	TRBV11-1
CSASGGRYPAFF	TRBJ1-1	.	.	TRBV20-1
CASSKVRGARETQYF	TRBJ2-5	few	.	TRBV21-1
CASSQYPGATKSSYNSPLHF	TRBJ1-6	many	.	TRBV23-1
CASSRDRGLDYTF	TRBJ1-2	.	TRBD1	TRBV19
CASSLLSGWDTQYF	TRBJ2-3	many	.	TRBV12-3/TRBV12-4
CASSKGTGRTEAFF	TRBJ1-1	.	TRBD1	TRBV5-1
CASSQVGRAEQYF	TRBJ2-7	.	.	TRBV4-3
CASSGANSYNEQFF	TRBJ2-1	.	.	TRBV5-1
CASSPGPGLAGGPVEQFF	TRBJ2-1	many	TRBD2	TRBV4-1
CASSIDRGGLSYNEQFF	TRBJ2-1	many	TRBD2	TRBV19
CATSRGDRDPEAFF	TRBJ1-1	few	TRBD1	TRBV15
CASSPRDRVTYEQYF	TRBJ2-7	many	.	TRBV18
CSANQGGTDTQYF	TRBJ2-3	few	.	TRBV20-1
CASSLEPRPSGDEQFF	TRBJ2-1	many	.	TRBV7-6
CASSLGRASGFYEQYF	TRBJ2-7	many	TRBD2	TRBV5-1
CASSARPIAGGDNEQFF	TRBJ2-1	few	.	TRBV5-1
CASSYSTGRGNEQFF	TRBJ2-1	.	.	TRBV6-5
CASSFDTGYTF	TRBJ1-2	few	.	TRBV5-1
CASSSGQIYNSPLHF	TRBJ1-6	few	.	TRBV28
CSAQSRDRLRTQYF	TRBJ2-5	many	TRBD1	TRBV20-1
CASKDRDNSPLHF	TRBJ1-6	many	TRBD1	TRBV5-1
CASSSIRGERGSYTEAFF	TRBJ1-1	many	.	TRBV7-6
CSAGQGQGGANVLTF	TRBJ2-6	.	TRBD1	TRBV29-1
CASSPDPGSSGNTIYF	TRBJ1-3	.	.	TRBV7-9
CASSPPASWPTGELFF	TRBJ2-2	.	.	TRBV7-2
CASSPGQGKDTEAFF	TRBJ1-1	many	TRBD1	TRBV4-2
CASSPERAGELFF	TRBJ2-2	.	.	TRBV7-3
CASSLERVNEQFF	TRBJ2-1	many	.	TRBV7-2
CASSRDHGTGGREQFF	TRBJ2-1	many	TRBD1	TRBV5-1
CASSKQGAHFGELFF	TRBJ2-2	.	TRBD1	TRBV6-5